This is a list of T cell receptor beta chains from one sample in a study of T-cell reconstitution after alpha-beta-depleted transplantation in children. TCRdb passed the PCR reads through MiXCR, listing each CDR3 protein once. The repertoire holds under 250,000 distinct CDR3 sequences, roughly 18% seen once, with 43% in the top ten. Specimen: PBMCs, mostly from graft donor cells, collected 360 days after TCRalphabeta/CD19-depleted stem cell transplant. Every receptor here comes from a male patient aged 2-15 years who had a stem cell transplant for acute lymphoblastic leukemia, so the T cells may come from the graft donor. Both conserved end residues are part of each CDR3. The D gene is left open where the match is weak. Clone size, where shown, is once, few, many, or a class for clones that have expanded.

v_call	clone_size	d_call	j_call	cdr3_aa	cdr3_nt
TRBV6-2/TRBV6-3	many	-	TRBJ2-3	CASSYPGTGTDTQYF	TGTGCCAGCAGTTACCCCGGGACTGGCACAGATACGCAGTATTTT
TRBV7-9	-	-	TRBJ2-5	CASSLVLTVDQETQYF	TGTGCCAGCAGCTTAGTGCTAACGGTGGACCAAGAGACCCAGTACTTC
TRBV4-2	few	TRBD2	TRBJ2-1	CASSLKRGAPIYEQFF	TGTGCCAGCAGTCTAAAGCGGGGGGCGCCCATCTATGAGCAGTTCTTC
TRBV20-1	many	TRBD1	TRBJ1-1	CSARESQGATNTEAFF	TGCAGTGCTAGAGAGTCCCAGGGGGCCACGAACACTGAAGCTTTCTTT
TRBV14	-	-	TRBJ1-2	CASSQDRKYTF	TGTGCCAGCAGCCAAGATCGGAAGTACACCTTC
TRBV6-2/TRBV6-3	-	TRBD1	TRBJ1-1	CASSLHTGGIGVVRVNTEAFF	TGTGCCAGCAGTCTCCACACAGGGGGCATTGGAGTGGTGAGGGTGAACACTGAAGCTTTCTTT
TRBV11-2	-	TRBD2	TRBJ2-1	CASSLTSGGTLSYNEQFF	TGTGCCAGCAGCTTGACTAGCGGGGGAACACTCTCCTACAATGAGCAGTTCTTC
TRBV7-9	few	-	TRBJ1-1	CASSFLLIRTEAFF	TGTGCCAGCAGCTTCCTGCTTATCAGGACTGAAGCTTTCTTT
TRBV10-3	-	TRBD2	TRBJ2-7	CATGPGTRDYEQYF	TGTGCCACGGGGCCTGGGACTAGGGACTACGAGCAGTACTTC
TRBV7-2	few	-	TRBJ2-4	CASSLEVGGAKNIQYF	TGTGCCAGCAGCCTTGAGGTCGGGGGAGCCAAAAACATTCAGTACTTC
TRBV18	-	-	TRBJ1-5	CASSPTSGRGRGQPQHF	TGTGCCAGCTCACCAACCTCGGGCAGGGGAAGGGGTCAGCCCCAGCATTTT
TRBV7-2	few	-	TRBJ2-3	CASSLAKLLVRSDTQYF	TGTGCCAGCAGCTTAGCGAAACTGTTGGTCCGAAGCGATACGCAGTATTTT
TRBV10-2	-	-	TRBJ2-7	CASSEFRGFGEQYF	TGCGCCAGCAGTGAGTTCCGGGGATTCGGCGAGCAGTACTTC
TRBV5-6	few	TRBD1	TRBJ1-5	CASTTRTTGTNQPQHF	TGTGCCAGCACAACCCGGACGACAGGGACCAATCAGCCCCAGCATTTT
TRBV12-3/TRBV12-4	-	-	TRBJ2-7	CASSPRRYEQYF	TGTGCCAGCAGTCCCCGGCGCTACGAGCAGTACTTC
TRBV7-2	-	TRBD2	TRBJ2-5	CASSPRWTSLLETQYF	TGTGCCAGCAGCCCCCGCTGGACTAGCTTATTGGAGACCCAGTACTTC
TRBV5-1	few	TRBD1	TRBJ1-6	CASSSGQGAYSPLHF	TGCGCCAGCAGCTCAGGACAGGGGGCTTACTCACCCCTCCACTTT
TRBV5-5	-	-	TRBJ2-7	CASSLEQGGSYEQYF	TGTGCCAGCAGCTTGGAGCAGGGGGGCTCCTACGAGCAGTACTTC
TRBV12-3/TRBV12-4	-	-	TRBJ1-4	CATRRRPGEDEKLFF	TGTGCCACCCGACGACGCCCCGGAGAGGATGAAAAACTGTTTTTT
TRBV20-1	-	TRBD1	TRBJ2-7	CSAKDLRDRPNTYEQYF	TGCAGTGCTAAAGATCTCCGGGACAGACCCAACACCTACGAGCAGTACTTC